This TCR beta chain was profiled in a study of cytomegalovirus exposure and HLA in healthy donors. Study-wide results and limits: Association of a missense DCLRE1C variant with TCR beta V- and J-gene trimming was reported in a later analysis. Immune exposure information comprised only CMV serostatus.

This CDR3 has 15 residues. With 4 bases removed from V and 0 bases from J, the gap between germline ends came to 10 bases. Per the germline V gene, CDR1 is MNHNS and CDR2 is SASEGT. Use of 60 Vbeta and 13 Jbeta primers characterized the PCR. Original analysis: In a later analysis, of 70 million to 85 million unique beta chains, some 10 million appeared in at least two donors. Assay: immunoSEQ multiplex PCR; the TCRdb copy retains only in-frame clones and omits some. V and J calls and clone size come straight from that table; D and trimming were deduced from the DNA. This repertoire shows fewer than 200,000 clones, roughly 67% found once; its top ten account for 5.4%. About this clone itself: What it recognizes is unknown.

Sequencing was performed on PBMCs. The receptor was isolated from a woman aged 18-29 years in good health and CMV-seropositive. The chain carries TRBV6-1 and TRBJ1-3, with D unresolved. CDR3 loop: CASSGPGGSGNTIYF. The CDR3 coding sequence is TGTGCCAGCAGTGGGCCCGGAGGCTCTGGAAACACCATATATTTT.